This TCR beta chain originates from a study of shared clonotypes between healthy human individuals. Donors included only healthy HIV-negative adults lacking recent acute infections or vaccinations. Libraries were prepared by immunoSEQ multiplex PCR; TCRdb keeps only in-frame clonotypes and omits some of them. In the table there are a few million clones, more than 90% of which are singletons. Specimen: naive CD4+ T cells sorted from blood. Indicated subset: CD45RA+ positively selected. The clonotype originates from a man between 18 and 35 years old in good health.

The CDR3 spells CATSSGTGKVNTEAFF. The CDR3, as DNA: TGTGCCACCAGCAGCGGGACAGGGAAAGTGAACACTGAAGCTTTCTTT. J is TRBJ1-1 and V is TRBV15, with 9 bases that match TRBD1. V trimming: 3 bases; J trimming: 0 bases; junction bases outside the gene matches: 5. Looked up from germline, CDR1 is LNHNV and CDR2 is YYDKDF (reference sequence). There are 16 residues in the CDR3.